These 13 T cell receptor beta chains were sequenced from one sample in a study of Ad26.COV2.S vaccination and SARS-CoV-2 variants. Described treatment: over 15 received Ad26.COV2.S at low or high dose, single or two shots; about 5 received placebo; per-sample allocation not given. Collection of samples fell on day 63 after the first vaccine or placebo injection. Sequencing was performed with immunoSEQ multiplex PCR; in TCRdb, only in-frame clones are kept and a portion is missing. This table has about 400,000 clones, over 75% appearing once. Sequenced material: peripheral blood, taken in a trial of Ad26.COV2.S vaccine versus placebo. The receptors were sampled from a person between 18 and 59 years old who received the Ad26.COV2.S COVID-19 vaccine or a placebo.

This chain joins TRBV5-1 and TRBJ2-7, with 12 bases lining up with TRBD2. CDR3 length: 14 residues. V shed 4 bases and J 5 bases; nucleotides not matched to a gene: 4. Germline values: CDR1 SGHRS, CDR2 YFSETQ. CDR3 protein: CASSLAGGRNEQYF. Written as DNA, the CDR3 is TGCGCCAGCAGCCTAGCGGGAGGGCGAAACGAGCAGTACTTC.

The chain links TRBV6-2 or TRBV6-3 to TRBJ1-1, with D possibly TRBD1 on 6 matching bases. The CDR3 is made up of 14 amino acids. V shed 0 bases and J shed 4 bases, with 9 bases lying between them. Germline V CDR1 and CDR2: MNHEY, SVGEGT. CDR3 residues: CASSYSGGRTEAFF. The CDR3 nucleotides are TGTGCCAGCAGTTACTCCGGGGGCCGCACTGAAGCTTTCTTT.

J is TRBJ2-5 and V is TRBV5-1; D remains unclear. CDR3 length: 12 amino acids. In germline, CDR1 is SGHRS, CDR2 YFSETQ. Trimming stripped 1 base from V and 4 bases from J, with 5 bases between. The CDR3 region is CASSLTVETQYF. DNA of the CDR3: TGCGCCAGCAGCTTGACAGTAGAGACCCAGTACTTC. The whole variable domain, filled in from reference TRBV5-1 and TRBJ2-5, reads KAGVTQTPRYLIKTRGQQVTLSCSPISGHRSVSWYQQTPGQGLQFLFEYFSETQRNKGNFPGRFSGRQFSNSRSEMNVSTLELGDSALYLCASSLTVETQYFGPGTRLLVL.

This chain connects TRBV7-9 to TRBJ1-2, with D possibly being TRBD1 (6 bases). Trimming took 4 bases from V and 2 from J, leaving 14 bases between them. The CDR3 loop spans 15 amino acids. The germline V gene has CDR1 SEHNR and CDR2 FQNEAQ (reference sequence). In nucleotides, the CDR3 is TGTGCCAGCAGCTCCTCAGGGGCTGGGAACTATGGCTACACCTTC. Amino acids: CASSSSGAGNYGYTF.

CDR3 coding DNA: TGTGCCAGCAGCAAAGATCTCACAGGGGTTTCAAGTAATTCACCCCTCCACTTT. Encoded protein: CASSKDLTGVSSNSPLHF. The gene calls are TRBV21-1 and TRBJ1-6; TRBD1 is taken as the D call from the table, unchecked against the DNA. TRBV21-1 is a pseudogene. The CDR3 is made up of 18 amino acids.

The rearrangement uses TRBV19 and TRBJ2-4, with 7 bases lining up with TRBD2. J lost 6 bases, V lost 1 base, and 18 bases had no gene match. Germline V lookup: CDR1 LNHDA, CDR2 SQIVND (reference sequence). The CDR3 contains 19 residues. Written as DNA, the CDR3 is TGTGCCAGTAGTATAGGATGGGATGGGGGAGGGGCCCACGGAAACATTCAGTACTTC. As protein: CASSIGWDGGGAHGNIQYF. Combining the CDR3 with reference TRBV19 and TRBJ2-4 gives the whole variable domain DGGITQSPKYLFRKEGQNVTLSCEQNLNHDAMYWYRQDPGQGLRLIYYSQIVNDFQKGDIAEGYSVSREKKESFPLTVTSAQKNPTAFYLCASSIGWDGGGAHGNIQYFGAGTRLSVL.

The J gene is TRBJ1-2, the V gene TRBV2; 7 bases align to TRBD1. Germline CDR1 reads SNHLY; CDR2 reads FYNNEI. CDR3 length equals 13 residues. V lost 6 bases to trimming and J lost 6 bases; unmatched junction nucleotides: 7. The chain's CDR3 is CASRFEGGNGYTF. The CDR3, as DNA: TGTGCCAGCAGGTTTGAAGGGGGCAATGGCTACACCTTC.

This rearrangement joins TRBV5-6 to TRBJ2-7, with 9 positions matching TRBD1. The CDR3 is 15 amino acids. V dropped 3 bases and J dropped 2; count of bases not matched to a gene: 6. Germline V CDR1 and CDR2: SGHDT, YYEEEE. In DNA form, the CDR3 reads TGTGCCAGCAGCTCCATGACAGGGGGAGCCTACGAGCAGTACTTC. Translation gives CASSSMTGGAYEQYF.

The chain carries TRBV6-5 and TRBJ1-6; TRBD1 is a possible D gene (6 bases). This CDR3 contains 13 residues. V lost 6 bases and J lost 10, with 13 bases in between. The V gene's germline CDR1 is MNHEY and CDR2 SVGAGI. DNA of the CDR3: TGTGCCAGCAGCACAGACAGGCGATCACCCCTCCACTTT. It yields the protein CASSTDRRSPLHF.

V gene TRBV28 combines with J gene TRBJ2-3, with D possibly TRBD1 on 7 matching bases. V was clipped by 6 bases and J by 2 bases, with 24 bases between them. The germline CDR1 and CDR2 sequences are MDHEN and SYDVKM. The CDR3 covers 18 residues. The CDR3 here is CASSSPRQGGTITDTQYF. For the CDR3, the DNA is TGTGCCAGCAGCTCCCCGAGACAGGGAGGAACCATCACAGATACGCAGTATTTT.

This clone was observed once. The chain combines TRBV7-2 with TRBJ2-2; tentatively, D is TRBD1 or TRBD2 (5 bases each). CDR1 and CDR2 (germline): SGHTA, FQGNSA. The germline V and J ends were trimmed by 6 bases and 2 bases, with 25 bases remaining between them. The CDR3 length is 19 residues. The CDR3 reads CASSKTLTRGGGNTGELFF. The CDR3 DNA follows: TGTGCCAGCAGTAAAACCCTTACTAGGGGTGGGGGAAACACCGGGGAGCTGTTTTTT. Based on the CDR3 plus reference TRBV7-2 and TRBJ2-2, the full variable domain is GAGVSQSPSNKVTEKGKDVELRCDPISGHTALYWYRQSLGQGLEFLIYFQGNSAPDKSGLPSDRFSAERTGGSVSTLTIQRTQQEDSAVYLCASSKTLTRGGGNTGELFFGEGSRLTVL.

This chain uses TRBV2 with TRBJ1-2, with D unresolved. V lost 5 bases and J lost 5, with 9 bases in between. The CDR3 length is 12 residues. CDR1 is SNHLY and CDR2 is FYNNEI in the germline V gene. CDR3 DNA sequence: TGTGCCAGCAGTCCGACCGTATATGGCTACACCTTC. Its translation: CASSPTVYGYTF.

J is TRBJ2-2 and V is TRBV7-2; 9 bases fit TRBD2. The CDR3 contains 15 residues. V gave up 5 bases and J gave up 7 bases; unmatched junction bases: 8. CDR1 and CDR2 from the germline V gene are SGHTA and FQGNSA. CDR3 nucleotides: TGTGCCAGCAGCCTGGAGGCGGGAGGGGGCGGGGAGCTGTTTTTT. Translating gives CASSLEAGGGGELFF. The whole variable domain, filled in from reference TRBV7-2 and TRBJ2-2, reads GAGVSQSPSNKVTEKGKDVELRCDPISGHTALYWYRQSLGQGLEFLIYFQGNSAPDKSGLPSDRFSAERTGGSVSTLTIQRTQQEDSAVYLCASSLEAGGGGELFFGEGSRLTVL.